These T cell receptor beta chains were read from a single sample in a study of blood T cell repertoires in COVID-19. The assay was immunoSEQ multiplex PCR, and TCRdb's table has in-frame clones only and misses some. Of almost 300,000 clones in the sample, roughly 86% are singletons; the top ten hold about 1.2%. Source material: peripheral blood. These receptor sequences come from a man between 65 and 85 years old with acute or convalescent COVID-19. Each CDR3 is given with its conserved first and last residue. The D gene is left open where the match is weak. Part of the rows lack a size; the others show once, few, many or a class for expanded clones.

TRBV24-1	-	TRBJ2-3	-	CATSDPGDTQYF	TGTGCCACCAGTGATCCCGGGGATACGCAGTATTTT
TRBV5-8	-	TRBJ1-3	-	CASSPPGTIGNTIYF	TGTGCCAGCAGCCCTCCGGGAACAATAGGAAACACCATATATTTT
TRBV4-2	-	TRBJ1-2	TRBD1	CASSQDGRTGGPYGYTF	TGTGCCAGCAGCCAAGATGGTCGAACAGGGGGCCCCTATGGCTACACCTTC
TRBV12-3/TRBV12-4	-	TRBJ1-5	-	CASRRRNQPQHF	TGTGCCAGCAGGCGCCGCAATCAGCCCCAGCATTTT
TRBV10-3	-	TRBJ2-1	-	CAISESLSSYNEQFF	TGTGCCATCAGTGAGTCGTTGAGCTCCTACAATGAGCAGTTCTTC
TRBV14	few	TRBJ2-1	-	CASSSQVEQFF	TGTGCCAGCTCGTCGCAGGTTGAGCAGTTCTTC
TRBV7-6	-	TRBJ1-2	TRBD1	CASSLVQGVGYGYTF	TGTGCCAGCAGCTTAGTACAGGGGGTGGGCTATGGCTACACCTTC
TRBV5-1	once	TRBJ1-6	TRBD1	CASSLRQGNNSPLHF	TGCGCCAGCAGCCTAAGACAGGGTAATAATTCACCCCTCCACTTT
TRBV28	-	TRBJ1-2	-	CASNPGNYGYTF	TGTGCCAGCAACCCGGGGAACTATGGCTACACCTTC
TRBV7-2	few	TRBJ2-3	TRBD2	CASRRLAVSTDTQYF	TGTGCCAGCAGGCGACTAGCGGTTAGCACAGATACGCAGTATTTT
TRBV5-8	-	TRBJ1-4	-	CASVDRYNEKLFF	TGTGCCAGCGTAGACAGATATAATGAAAAACTGTTTTTT
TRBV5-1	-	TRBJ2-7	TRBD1	CASSTRTGPYEQYF	TGCGCCAGCAGCACGAGGACAGGGCCATACGAGCAGTACTTC
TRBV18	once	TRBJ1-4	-	CASSPQRSTGETPQKLFF	TGTGCCAGCTCACCACAAAGGTCGACAGGCGAAACTCCGCAAAAACTGTTTTTT
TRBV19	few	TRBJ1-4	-	CASSIQTTNEKLFF	TGTGCCAGTAGTATCCAGACAACTAATGAAAAACTGTTTTTT
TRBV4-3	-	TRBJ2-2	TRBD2	CASSQEKRTSAGELFF	TGCGCCAGCAGCCAAGAGAAGAGGACTAGCGCGGGGGAGCTGTTTTTT
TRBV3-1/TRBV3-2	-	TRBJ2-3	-	CASSQTRAQYF	TGTGCCAGCAGCCAAACGAGGGCGCAGTATTTT
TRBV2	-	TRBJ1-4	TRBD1	CASSYTRTGDEKLFF	TGTGCCAGCAGCTATACCAGGACAGGGGATGAAAAACTGTTTTTT
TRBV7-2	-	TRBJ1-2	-	CASSLTRGYGYTF	TGTGCCAGCAGCTTGACCAGGGGCTATGGCTACACCTTC
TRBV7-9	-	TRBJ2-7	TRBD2	CASSRSGTSGSIEQYF	TGTGCCAGCAGCCGATCCGGGACTAGCGGGAGTATAGAGCAGTACTTC
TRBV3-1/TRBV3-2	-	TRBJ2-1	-	CASSHRQVDYNEQFF	TGTGCCAGCAGCCACCGACAGGTTGATTACAATGAGCAGTTCTTC
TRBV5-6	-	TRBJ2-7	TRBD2	CASSFRLAGSSSYEQYF	TGTGCCAGCAGCTTTAGACTAGCGGGCTCAAGCTCCTACGAGCAGTACTTC
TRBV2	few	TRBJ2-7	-	CASSELRLYEQYF	TGTGCCAGCAGTGAGTTACGGTTGTACGAGCAGTACTTC
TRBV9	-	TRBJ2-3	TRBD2	CASSRTSGRATDTQYF	TGTGCCAGCTCACGGACTAGCGGGAGGGCGACAGATACGCAGTATTTT
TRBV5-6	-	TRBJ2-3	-	CASSLSTVSGRTDTQYF	TGTGCCAGCAGCTTGTCTACGGTTAGCGGACGCACAGATACGCAGTATTTT
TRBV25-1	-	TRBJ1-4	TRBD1	CASSASRGRHEKLFF	TGTGCCAGCAGTGCATCCAGGGGGCGGCATGAAAAACTGTTTTTT
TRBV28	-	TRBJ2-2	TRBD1	CASSGQAHTGELFF	TGTGCCAGCAGTGGACAGGCTCACACCGGGGAGCTGTTTTTT
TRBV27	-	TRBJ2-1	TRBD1	CASSLDTGGYNEQFF	TGTGCCAGCTCCTTAGATACAGGGGGTTACAATGAGCAGTTCTTC